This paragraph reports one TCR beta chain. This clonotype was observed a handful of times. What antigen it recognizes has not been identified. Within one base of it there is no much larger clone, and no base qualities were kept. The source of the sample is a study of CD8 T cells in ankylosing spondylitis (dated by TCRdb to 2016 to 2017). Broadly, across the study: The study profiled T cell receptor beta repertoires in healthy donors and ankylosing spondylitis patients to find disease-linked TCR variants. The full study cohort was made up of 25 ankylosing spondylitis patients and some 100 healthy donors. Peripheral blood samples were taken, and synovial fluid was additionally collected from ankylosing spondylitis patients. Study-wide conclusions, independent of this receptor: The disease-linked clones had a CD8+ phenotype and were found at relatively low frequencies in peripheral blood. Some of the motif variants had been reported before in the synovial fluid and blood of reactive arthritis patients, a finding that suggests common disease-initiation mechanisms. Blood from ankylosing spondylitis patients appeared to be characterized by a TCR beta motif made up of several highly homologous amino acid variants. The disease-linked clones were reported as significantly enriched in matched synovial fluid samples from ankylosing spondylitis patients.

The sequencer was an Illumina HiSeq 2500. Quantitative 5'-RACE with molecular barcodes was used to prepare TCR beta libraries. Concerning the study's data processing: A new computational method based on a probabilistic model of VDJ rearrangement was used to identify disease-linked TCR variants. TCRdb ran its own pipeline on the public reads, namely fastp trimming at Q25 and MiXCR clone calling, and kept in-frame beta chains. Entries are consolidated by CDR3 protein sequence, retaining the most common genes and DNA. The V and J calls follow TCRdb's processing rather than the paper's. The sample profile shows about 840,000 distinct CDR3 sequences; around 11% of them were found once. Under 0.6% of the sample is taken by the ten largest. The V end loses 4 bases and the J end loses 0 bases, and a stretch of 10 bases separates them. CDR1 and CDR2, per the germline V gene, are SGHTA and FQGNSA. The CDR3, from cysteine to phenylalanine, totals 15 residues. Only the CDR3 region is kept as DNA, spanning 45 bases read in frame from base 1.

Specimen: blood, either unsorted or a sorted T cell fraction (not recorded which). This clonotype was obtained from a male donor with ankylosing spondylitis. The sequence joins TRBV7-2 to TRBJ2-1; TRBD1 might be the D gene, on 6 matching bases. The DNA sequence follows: TGTGCCAGCAGCTCCGGCAGGGGCTCCTACAATGAGCAGTTCTTC. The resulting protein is CASSSGRGSYNEQFF.